The 16 T cell receptor beta chains listed next were all sequenced from one sample in a study of T cell repertoires in cytomegalovirus infection. Using its own MiXCR run on the reads, TCRdb lists one record per CDR3 protein. The sample yields roughly 220,000 distinct CDR3 sequences, about 40% seen once. No cognate antigen is known for these TCRs. The material sequenced was CD8+ T cells from cultured PBMCs, taken from culture after CMV antigen stimulation. All receptors come from a human donor in good health (CMV status not recorded). Some clones in this sample may be carry-over from other donors' samples.

This clonotype was seen only once. V usage is TRBV4-1 and J usage is TRBJ2-1, with D uncertain. Germline lookup yields CDR1 MGHRA and CDR2 YSYEKL. V shed 0 bases and J shed 13 bases, with 13 bases lying between them. This CDR3 contains 13 residues. This chain's CDR3 is CASSQDLGSNQFF. DNA for the CDR3: TGCGCCAGCAGCCAAGATCTAGGTAGCAATCAGTTCTTC.

This clonotype has a handful of counts. J is TRBJ2-1 and V is TRBV27; tentatively, D is TRBD1 or TRBD2 (5 bases each). Per the germline V gene, CDR1 is MNHEY and CDR2 is SMNVEV (reference sequence). The ends were cut back, 4 bases at V and 6 bases at J, with 10 bases in the middle. The CDR3 is 13 amino acids. CDR3 nucleotide sequence: TGTGCCAGCAGTTGGGGGACCTCCAATGAGCAGTTCTTC. It encodes CASSWGTSNEQFF.

In its sample, this clonotype was seen a few times. The V and J genes are TRBV5-6 and TRBJ1-4; D gene ambiguous. V was trimmed by 1 base and J by 7 bases, leaving 11 bases between them. CDR3 length: 14 amino acids. Germline values: CDR1 SGHDT, CDR2 YYEEEE. The CDR3: CASSLIGVAEKLFF. Here the CDR3 DNA reads TGTGCCAGCAGCTTGATTGGGGTAGCTGAAAAACTGTTTTTT.

This clonotype was seen a few times. The chain combines TRBV6-6 with TRBJ1-2; D perhaps matches TRBD1 (5 bases). Germline V gene sequence: CDR1 MNHNY, CDR2 SVGAGI (reference sequence). CDR3 size: 12 residues. V shed 5 bases and J shed 8 bases, with 12 bases lying between them. The CDR3 here is CASSRDGAGYTF. DNA for the CDR3: TGTGCCAGCAGTCGGGACGGCGCGGGCTACACCTTC.

This clonotype has only a few counts. V is TRBV27 and J is TRBJ1-5, with a weak D call TRBD1 (6 bases). Trimming removed 1 base at V and 0 bases at J, with 10 bases between. This CDR3 region has 16 residues. Germline V CDR1 and CDR2: MNHEY, SMNVEV (reference sequence). The CDR3 loop is CASSLLSGDSNQPQHF. Written as DNA, the CDR3 is TGTGCCAGCAGTTTATTATCAGGGGATAGCAATCAGCCCCAGCATTTT.

Only a few counts were recorded for this clonotype. V and J are TRBV6-8 and TRBJ1-2, with 9 nucleotides matching TRBD1. CDR1 is MNHGY, CDR2 SAAAGT, per germline. The V gene end was trimmed by 5 bases and the J gene end by 2 bases; junction bases not matched to a gene: 6. The CDR3 extends over 15 amino acids. The CDR3 region is CASSQRDRANYGYTF. The DNA for the CDR3 is TGTGCCAGCAGTCAGAGGGACAGGGCAAACTATGGCTACACCTTC.

The rearrangement uses TRBV7-9 and TRBJ1-2, with TRBD1 matching 8 bases. The CDR3 spans 15 residues. CDR1 SEHNR and CDR2 FQNEAQ come from the germline V gene (reference sequence). J was trimmed by 4 bases and V by 2 bases; bases with no gene match: 6. The CDR3 region has the DNA TGTGCCAGCAGCTTATCAGGGGGCTCCATCTATGGCTACACCTTC. Translation gives CASSLSGGSIYGYTF.

V gene TRBV7-2 combines with J gene TRBJ2-1; 8 bases match TRBD2. V was clipped by 3 bases and J by 12 bases; unmatched bases: 4. CDR3 length: 12 residues. CDR1 and CDR2 from the germline V gene are SGHTA and FQGNSA. The CDR3 region has the DNA TGTGCCAGCAGCTTGCTAGCGGGTGGGCAGTTCTTC. It codes for CASSLLAGGQFF.

Ten or more counts support this clonotype. The V call is TRBV20-1, the J call TRBJ1-4, with D hard to call. V was cut by 0 bases and J by 8 bases, with 13 bases left in between. Per germline, CDR1 DFQATT and CDR2 SNEGSKA (reference sequence). The CDR3 totals 14 residues. The CDR3 bases are TGCAGTGCTAGAGATCAAAAGGGCGGGGAAAAACTGTTTTTT. Its translation: CSARDQKGGEKLFF.

The chain has TRBV24-1 and TRBJ2-2; TRBD1 matches at 9 bases. The CDR3 loop spans 16 amino acids. From germline, CDR1 is KGHDR and CDR2 SFDVKD. V shed 4 bases, J shed 2 bases, and the junction held 4 bases outside the gene matches. The CDR3 DNA follows: TGTGCCACCAGTGAACCGGGACAGGGAAACACCGGGGAGCTGTTTTTT. Protein sequence: CATSEPGQGNTGELFF.

This rearrangement joins TRBV9 to TRBJ2-7, with D possibly being TRBD1 (6 bases). With 3 bases removed from V and 5 bases from J, the gap between germline ends came to 15 bases. There are 14 residues in the CDR3. CDR1 and CDR2 from the germline V gene are SGDLS and YYNGEE. The CDR3 loop is CASSDRDNPHEQYF. CDR3 coding DNA: TGTGCCAGCAGCGACCGGGACAATCCCCACGAGCAGTACTTC.

Many counts were recorded for this clonotype. This sequence joins TRBV7-8 and TRBJ2-3; a possible D gene is TRBD2 (6 bases). V gave up 8 bases and J gave up 1 base, with 13 bases separating them. Germline V CDR1 and CDR2: SGHVS, FQNEAQ. The length of the CDR3 is 14 residues. CDR3 sequence reads: CASVYSGGTDTQYF. In DNA form, the CDR3 reads TGTGCCAGCGTGTATAGCGGAGGCACAGATACGCAGTATTTT. The full variable domain, completed using reference TRBV7-8 and TRBJ2-3, is GAGVSQSPRYKVAKRGQDVALRCDPISGHVSLFWYQQALGQGPEFLTYFQNEAQLDKSGLPSDRFFAERPEGSVSTLKIQRTQQEDSAVYLCASVYSGGTDTQYFGPGTRLTVL.

This clonotype has ten or more counts. The chain has TRBV6-2 or TRBV6-3 and TRBJ1-6; TRBD1 is a possible D gene (5 bases). CDR1 is MNHEY, CDR2 SVGEGT, per germline. Trimming cost V 0 bases and J 10 bases, with 10 bases left between them. The CDR3 length is 14 residues. The chain's CDR3 is CASSYSPGRSPLHF. Written as DNA, the CDR3 is TGTGCCAGCAGTTACTCTCCAGGGAGGTCACCCCTCCACTTT.

The chain has TRBV2 and TRBJ1-1; the match to TRBD1 covers 7 bases. V was clipped by 2 bases and J by 1 base; unmatched bases: 1. Germline values: CDR1 SNHLY, CDR2 FYNNEI. The CDR3 runs 14 residues. The CDR3 sequence: CASSEWTGNTEAFF. The CDR3 nucleotides are TGTGCCAGCAGTGAATGGACAGGGAACACTGAAGCTTTCTTT. Combining the CDR3 with reference TRBV2 and TRBJ1-1 gives the whole variable domain EPEVTQTPSHQVTQMGQEVILRCVPISNHLYFYWYRQILGQKVEFLVSFYNNEISEKSEIFDDQFSVERPDGSNFTLKIRSTKLEDSAMYFCASSEWTGNTEAFFGQGTRLTVV.

For the CDR3, the DNA is TGTGCCAGCAGCTTATCGGTAGCCGCAAATGAGCAGTTCTTC. This sequence encodes CASSLSVAANEQFF. The rearrangement links TRBV7-6 to TRBJ2-1; no reliable D call. Trimming removed 2 bases at V and 7 bases at J, with 12 bases between. The CDR3 runs 14 residues. From germline, CDR1 is SGHVS and CDR2 FNYEAQ.

This clonotype was found a few times. The chain couples TRBV27 to TRBJ2-3, with TRBD2 as a possible D gene (6 bases). The CDR3 loop spans 13 amino acids. V gave up 5 bases and J gave up 0 bases, with 6 bases separating them. CDR1 is MNHEY and CDR2 is SMNVEV in the germline V gene (reference sequence). The CDR3 sequence is CASSGTSTDTQYF. The DNA of the CDR3 is TGTGCCAGCAGTGGGACTAGCACAGATACGCAGTATTTT.